A selection of T cell receptor beta chains follows, all from one sample in a study of cytomegalovirus exposure and HLA in healthy donors. Assay: immunoSEQ multiplex PCR; the TCRdb copy retains only in-frame clones and omits some. The table records under 150,000 clones, roughly 85% of them present only once. Sequenced: PBMCs. The receptors stem from a man aged 35-49 years in good health and CMV-seronegative. Both conserved end residues are part of each CDR3. D genes are given only for firm matches. For some rows the clone size is stated as once, few or many, or as a class when expanded; others skip it.

TRBV27,TRBD1,TRBJ2-7,13,once,CASSQTGSYEQYF,TGTGCCAGCAGTCAGACAGGGTCCTACGAGCAGTACTTC
TRBV21-1,-,TRBJ2-7,19,-,CASFSPPTHPSSGSSEQYF,TGTGCCAGCTTCTCCCCTCCCACCCACCCAAGTTCAGGAAGTTCCGAGCAGTACTTC
TRBV25-1,TRBD1,TRBJ2-1,14,-,CASSGRTGGNEQFF,TGTGCCAGCAGTGGACGGACAGGTGGCAATGAGCAGTTCTTC
TRBV5-1,TRBD2,TRBJ2-3,16,-,CASSLGASGSPDTQYF,TGCGCCAGCAGCTTGGGGGCTAGCGGGAGCCCAGATACGCAGTATTTT
TRBV2,-,TRBJ1-1,13,-,CASSGAENTEAFF,TGTGCCAGCAGTGGGGCAGAGAACACTGAAGCTTTCTTT
TRBV7-2,-,TRBJ2-7,15,-,CASSLVAGGAYEQYF,TGTGCCAGCAGCTTAGTGGCGGGTGGCGCCTACGAGCAGTACTTC
TRBV15,-,TRBJ1-1,14,-,CATSRDRTASEAFF,TGTGCCACCAGCAGAGATAGGACTGCCAGTGAGGCTTTCTTT
TRBV30,-,TRBJ2-1,12,few,CAWTVSSNEQFF,TGTGCCTGGACGGTTAGCAGCAATGAGCAGTTCTTC
TRBV4-3,-,TRBJ2-5,13,-,CASRGAGQETQYF,TGCGCCAGCAGGGGAGCGGGCCAAGAGACCCAGTACTTC
TRBV4-1,-,TRBJ2-1,13,-,CASSQDGGAEQFF,TGCGCTAGCAGCCAAGATGGTGGGGCCGAGCAGTTCTTC
TRBV30,TRBD1,TRBJ1-3,17,once,CAWSVETGDFSGNTIYF,TGTGCCTGGAGTGTAGAGACAGGGGACTTTTCTGGAAACACCATATATTTT
TRBV4-3,-,TRBJ2-7,15,-,CASSLGLGAVYEQYF,TGCGCCAGCAGCTTAGGGTTGGGGGCGGTCTACGAGCAGTACTTC
TRBV5-4,-,TRBJ2-7,15,once,CASSFGRGASYEQYF,TGTGCCAGCAGCTTCGGCCGCGGGGCCTCCTACGAGCAGTACTTC
TRBV21-1,-,TRBJ1-5,16,-,CASSGRRGGICQPQHF,TGTGCCAGCAGCGGTAGAAGGGGGGGGATCTGTCAGCCCCAGCATTTT
TRBV5-6,TRBD1,TRBJ2-7,15,-,CASSSTGGNRYEQYF,TGTGCCAGCAGTTCAACAGGGGGAAATCGGTACGAGCAGTACTTC
TRBV11-1,TRBD1,TRBJ2-5,14,once,CASSLDRGRETQYF,TGTGCCAGCAGTCTGGACAGGGGTCGGGAGACCCAGTACTTC
TRBV18,TRBD2,TRBJ2-5,15,once,CASSPNSGGTETQYF,TGTGCCAGCTCACCTAATAGCGGGGGTACGGAGACCCAGTACTTC
TRBV28,-,TRBJ2-1,13,few,CASSLPGWNEQFF,TGTGCCAGCAGTTTACCAGGGTGGAATGAGCAGTTCTTC
TRBV4-3,-,TRBJ2-3,14,-,CASSVAGLEDTQYF,TGCGCCAGCAGTGTGGCAGGGTTAGAAGATACGCAGTATTTT
TRBV4-2,-,TRBJ2-7,14,-,CASSPRGASYEQYF,TGTGCCAGCAGCCCCAGGGGGGCCTCCTACGAGCAGTACTTC
TRBV5-1,-,TRBJ1-1,13,-,CASLGQSNTEAFF,TGCGCCAGCCTCGGACAGTCGAACACTGAAGCTTTCTTT
TRBV2,TRBD1,TRBJ2-7,15,-,CASSPGGAGGSKQYF,TGTGCCAGCTCCCCCGGCGGGGCAGGGGGCTCCAAGCAGTACTTC
TRBV18,-,TRBJ1-4,14,-,CASSPQRSNEKLFF,TGTGCCAGCTCACCACAACGGTCGAATGAAAAACTGTTTTTT
TRBV30,TRBD2,TRBJ2-5,13,-,CAWVGREGQTQYF,TGTGCCTGGGTGGGACGGGAGGGGCAGACCCAGTACTTC
TRBV5-6,TRBD1,TRBJ2-7,15,once,CASSRTPGQGYEQYF,TGTGCCAGCAGCCGGACGCCGGGACAGGGCTACGAGCAGTACTTC
TRBV5-6,-,TRBJ2-7,14,few,CASSFPRGTYEQYF,TGTGCCAGCAGCTTTCCCAGGGGCACCTACGAGCAGTACTTC
TRBV2,-,TRBJ2-2,14,-,CASIDRINTGELFF,TGTGCCAGCATTGACAGGATCAACACCGGGGAGCTGTTTTTT
TRBV28,-,TRBJ1-6,12,-,CASTPGAHPLHF,TGTGCCAGCACCCCGGGAGCTCATCCTCTCCACTTT
TRBV5-1,-,TRBJ2-3,15,-,CASSFVGGLTDTQYF,TGCGCCAGCAGCTTCGTTGGTGGACTCACAGATACGCAGTATTTT
TRBV7-9,-,TRBJ2-6,16,-,CASSLAVGAGANVLTF,TGTGCCAGCAGCTTAGCGGTCGGGGCTGGGGCCAACGTCCTGACTTTC
TRBV4-3,TRBD1,TRBJ2-7,15,-,CASSSIEDRDHEQYF,TGCGCCAGCAGCTCGATTGAGGACAGGGACCACGAGCAGTACTTC
TRBV14,-,TRBJ2-7,16,-,CASSQDPRGRGHEQYF,TGTGCCAGCAGCCAAGATCCCAGGGGCAGGGGACACGAGCAGTACTTC
TRBV15,TRBD2,TRBJ2-7,16,-,CATSSQLAGPNYEQYF,TGTGCCACCAGCAGCCAACTAGCGGGTCCTAACTACGAGCAGTACTTC
TRBV18,TRBD1,TRBJ1-1,14,once,CASSPRDRDTEAFF,TGTGCCAGCTCACCGCGGGACAGGGACACTGAAGCTTTCTTT
TRBV5-5,TRBD1,TRBJ2-6,18,-,CASSFGQGIHSGANVLTF,TGTGCCAGCAGCTTTGGACAGGGGATTCACTCTGGGGCCAACGTCCTGACTTTC
TRBV4-1,-,TRBJ1-2,13,-,CASRPAADYGYTF,TGCGCCAGCAGGCCCGCCGCGGACTATGGCTACACCTTC
TRBV10-3,-,TRBJ2-7,13,-,CAITPREDYEQYF,TGTGCCATCACCCCCCGAGAGGACTACGAGCAGTACTTC
TRBV7-3,-,TRBJ1-1,15,-,CASSSVGGLNTEAFF,TGTGCCAGCAGCTCCGTTGGGGGGTTGAACACTGAAGCTTTCTTT
TRBV19,TRBD2,TRBJ2-1,13,-,CASRTGGSNEQFF,TGTGCCAGTAGGACGGGAGGTAGTAATGAGCAGTTCTTC
TRBV19,TRBD1,TRBJ2-2,16,-,CASREDRGKSTGELFF,TGTGCCAGTAGAGAGGACAGGGGAAAAAGCACCGGGGAGCTGTTTTTT